This TCR beta chain was found in a study of T-cell memory formation after mild COVID-19. On the study more broadly: Clustering of TCRs was largely donor specific. General study findings and limits: The main location of contracting CD4+ clones was CM and EM, and that of contracting CD8+ clones was EMRA.

The 5'RACE method, run with constant-segment primers, produced TCR alpha and TCR beta cDNA libraries (carrying sample barcodes and UMIs). TCRdb recomputed calls from the 5' RACE reads with MiXCR, one row per CDR3 protein. The sample records a few hundred thousand distinct CDR3 sequences, roughly 21% being singletons. This CDR3 has 19 residues. With respect to this clonotype: Its target is not known.

The J gene is TRBJ2-7, the V gene TRBV1; the table's D call of TRBD2 was not tested on the DNA. TRBV1 is listed as a pseudogene. This sequence originates from an adult woman who had mild COVID-19 (a few samples of this study predate the infection). Cell type and time point are not known. Sequencing input: PBMCs or a T cell subset sorted from them (not recorded which). The CDR3 bases are TGCACCAGCAGCCAAGTAGGGACTAGCGCACTGACGACGTTCTACGAGCAGTACTTC. Amino acids: CTSSQVGTSALTTFYEQYF.